This record concerns one T cell receptor (beta chain) sequence. The data belong to a study of immune cell composition in non-small cell lung cancer. Turning to the study itself: Tumours were mainly lung adenocarcinoma or squamous cell carcinoma.

Repertoires were generated with immunoSEQ multiplex PCR, while TCRdb's copy carries only in-frame clones and drops some. The table has about 3,500 clones, more than 70% seen once. The normal lung sample lay at least 3 cm, and maximally far, from the tumour. Between the trimmed V and J ends, which lost 5 bases and 1 base, there was a span of 15 bases. This CDR3 is 15 amino acids long. CDR1 and CDR2 from the germline V gene are MNHEY and SMNVEV (reference sequence). The source material was non-adjacent lung tissue. The sequence came from a human donor with non-small cell lung cancer. The chain carries TRBV27 and TRBJ2-7; TRBD2 might be the D (5 bases). The CDR3, as DNA: TGTGCCAGCAGTCCCCGAGGACTCTCTTCCTACGAGCAGTACTTC. Translating gives CASSPRGLSSYEQYF.